The 26 T cell receptor beta chains below come from one sample, sequenced in a study of spatial heterogeneity in lung cancer (dated by TCRdb to between 2018 and 2021). The receptor library was made with 5' RACE. TCRdb shows the sequencer as NextSeq 500. TCRdb passed the public sequencing reads through fastp at Q25 and MiXCR, retaining productive beta sequences. CDR3 protein duplicates are merged, each entry listing the most common genes and DNA. The table for this sample lists 45,000 to 55,000 distinct CDR3 sequences; approximately 5.3% of them were counted only once. Roughly 10% of the sample comes from the top ten. The sample's time point label is to be understood as: sample taken at primary tumor resection. This material consisted of PBMCs, taken at surgery. The receptors stem from a male donor with early-stage non-small cell lung cancer.

This chain joins TRBV20-1 and TRBJ2-3, with TRBD2 as a possible D gene (5 bases). The ends were cut back, 4 bases at V and 0 bases at J, with 17 bases in the middle. CDR3 length equals 16 residues. The germline CDR1 and CDR2 sequences are DFQATT and SNEGSKA (reference sequence). CDR3 loop: CSATTRLTSSTDTQYF. CDR3 bases: TGCAGTGCTACAACTCGACTAACTTCTAGCACAGATACGCAGTATTTT.

This clonotype has at least ten counts. V gene TRBV9 combines with J gene TRBJ2-2; 7 bases are a match to TRBD2. Losses at the gene ends were 5 bases for V and 7 bases for J; bases not matched to a gene: 5. Germline V gives CDR1 SGDLS, CDR2 YYNGEE. This CDR3 has 13 residues. The CDR3 loop reads CASRTSAGGELFF. In nucleotides, the CDR3 is TGTGCCAGCAGAACTAGCGCGGGCGGGGAGCTGTTTTTT.

This clonotype was observed many times. V is TRBV9 and J is TRBJ1-4; D remains unclear. Germline-derived CDR1 and CDR2 are SGDLS and YYNGEE. Trimming took 0 bases from V and 6 from J, leaving 9 bases between them. The CDR3 is 14 amino acids. DNA of the CDR3: TGTGCCAGCAGCGTAGGTCAATTAGATGAAAAACTGTTTTTT. Encoded protein: CASSVGQLDEKLFF.

This clonotype was observed at least ten times. The chain couples TRBV2 to TRBJ2-5; 10 bases agree with TRBD2. The CDR3 sequence is 14 residues long. The junction had 3 bases not matched to a gene; V was cut back by 6 bases and J by 2 bases. CDR1 is SNHLY and CDR2 is FYNNEI in the germline V gene. The CDR3, as DNA: TGTGCCAGCAGAGCGGGAGGGATGCAAGAGACCCAGTACTTC. Translation: CASRAGGMQETQYF.

Many counts were recorded for this clonotype. The chain joins TRBV7-2 to TRBJ2-1, with TRBD2 matching 8 bases. The CDR3 is 15 residues long. CDR1 and CDR2 (germline): SGHTA, FQGNSA. V trimming: 1 base; J trimming: 9 bases; junction bases outside the gene matches: 8. DNA of the CDR3: TGTGCCAGCAGCTTAGTGGATAGCGGGACTGTTGAGCAGTTCTTC. It codes for CASSLVDSGTVEQFF.

This clonotype was detected ten times or more. The V and J genes are TRBV4-1 and TRBJ2-7, with D perhaps matching TRBD1 (6 bases). Germline V lookup: CDR1 MGHRA, CDR2 YSYEKL. This CDR3 spans 15 amino acids. V was shortened by 0 bases and J by 9 bases, with 18 bases between the two germline ends. CDR3 sequence: CASSQDVGALRTQYF. As DNA, the CDR3 is TGCGCCAGCAGCCAAGATGTGGGGGCGCTTCGGACGCAGTACTTC.

The chain joins TRBV6-5 to TRBJ2-1; 10 bases line up with TRBD2. Germline CDR1 and CDR2: MNHEY and SVGAGI. V lost 5 bases, J lost 1 base, and 2 bases stayed unmatched. This CDR3 comprises 15 residues. CDR3 sequence reads: CASSLAGASYNEQFF. CDR3 in DNA: TGTGCCAGCAGTCTAGCGGGAGCGTCCTACAATGAGCAGTTCTTC.

This clonotype was counted only a few times. Here the CDR3 DNA reads TGTGCCAGCAGCCTTACCGGTAGACGCGGAAACACCATATATTTT. Its translation is CASSLTGRRGNTIYF. The genes are TRBV11-2 and TRBJ1-3; D not certain. This CDR3 spans 15 amino acids. Trimming cost V 5 bases and J 4 bases, with 15 bases left between them. Germline lookup yields CDR1 SGHAT and CDR2 FQNNGV.

This clonotype was recorded at least ten times. This chain connects TRBV15 to TRBJ1-2, with D uncertain. CDR3 size: 13 residues. Germline-derived CDR1 and CDR2 are LNHNV and YYDKDF (reference sequence). Trimming removed 1 base from V and 8 bases from J, with 11 bases in between. Here the CDR3 reads CATSRAMVGGYTF. CDR3 in DNA: TGTGCCACCAGCAGAGCAATGGTCGGGGGCTACACCTTC.

This clonotype was detected ten times or more. The rearrangement links TRBV28 to TRBJ2-4; a weak D match, TRBD2 (6 bases). Trimming took off 7 bases at V and 6 bases at J, with 22 bases between the two ends. The CDR3 spans 16 residues. Germline V gene lookup returns CDR1 MDHEN and CDR2 SYDVKM. CDR3 nucleotide sequence: TGTGCCAGCACGGACCTGTTAGCGGAGGGGATAAACATTCAGTACTTC. Its translation: CASTDLLAEGINIQYF.

The table lists this clonotype with many counts. J is TRBJ2-1 and V is TRBV27; D is unclear. Germline V gene data show CDR1 as MNHEY and CDR2 as SMNVEV (reference sequence). The CDR3 consists of 14 residues. Deletions cut 3 bases from V and 10 bases from J, with 16 bases between. CDR3 residues: CASSFKGYAREQFF. In nucleotides, the CDR3 is TGTGCCAGCAGTTTCAAGGGCTACGCACGGGAGCAGTTCTTC.

The sample holds many counts of this clonotype. The chain recombines TRBV29-1 with TRBJ2-1, with a weak D call TRBD2 (5 bases). Germline V gives CDR1 SQVTM, CDR2 ANQGSEA. This CDR3 region has 14 residues. V was cut by 6 bases and J by 8 bases, with 20 bases left in between. The CDR3: CSVPPRRPGDEQFF. Written as DNA, the CDR3 is TGCAGCGTGCCCCCAAGGCGCCCCGGGGATGAGCAGTTCTTC.

This clonotype has ten or more counts. The chain uses TRBV20-1 and TRBJ2-1; D unresolved. Germline CDR1 DFQATT, CDR2 SNEGSKA (reference sequence). The CDR3 sequence is 12 residues long. V lost 1 base and J lost 10, with 11 bases in between. The CDR3 loop reads CSARVPPLEQFF. The CDR3 DNA is TGCAGTGCTAGAGTTCCCCCGCTGGAGCAGTTCTTC.

For this clonotype: This may come from a read error, since a much larger clone is one base off. This likely comes from a read error, as the CDR3 has no conserved phenylalanine or tryptophan at its end. The V gene is TRBV29-1, the J gene TRBJ1-1, with 7 bases aligning to TRBD1. The V and J ends lost 4 bases and 7 bases, in that order; junction bases with no gene match: 9. Germline assignment: CDR1 SQVTM and CDR2 ANQGSEA. This CDR3 is built from 13 residues. The DNA of the CDR3 is TGCAGCGTTGGGGACAGCGGACTACTTGAAGCTTTCCTT. Translated: CSVGDSGLLEAFL.

V is TRBV4-2 and J is TRBJ2-3; D perhaps matches TRBD2 (6 bases). V was pared by 2 bases and J by 2 bases, with 14 bases between. CDR1 LGHNA and CDR2 YNFKEQ come from the germline V gene. This CDR3 region has 16 residues. The CDR3 sequence is CASSQRGDSSTDTQYF. In nucleotides, the CDR3 is TGTGCCAGCAGCCAACGAGGGGACTCATCCACAGATACGCAGTATTTT.

This clonotype was seen repeatedly, ten times or more. The V and J genes are TRBV4-1 and TRBJ2-7; no firm D call. The germline V gene encodes CDR1 MGHRA and CDR2 YSYEKL. V lost 0 bases and J lost 6, with 9 bases in between. The CDR3 covers 13 residues. The CDR3 loop reads CASSQDGPREQYF. CDR3 DNA sequence: TGCGCCAGCAGCCAAGACGGGCCCCGCGAGCAGTACTTC.

This clonotype was observed a few times. The V gene is TRBV19, the J gene TRBJ2-2, with 7 bases fitting TRBD1. In germline, CDR1 is LNHDA, CDR2 SQIVND (reference sequence). The CDR3 contains 15 residues. The ends lost 4 bases at V and 1 base at J; junction bases unmatched: 3. DNA of the CDR3: TGTGCCAGTAGTACCGGGACAGAGAACACCGGGGAGCTGTTTTTT. Protein sequence: CASSTGTENTGELFF.

This clonotype was seen repeatedly, ten times or more. The genes are TRBV12-3 or TRBV12-4 and TRBJ1-2; possibly TRBD1 for D (5 bases). The CDR3 extends over 13 amino acids. Trimming pared 3 bases from V and 4 bases from J, leaving 9 bases between. CDR3: CASSFSGTYGYTF. In DNA, the CDR3 is TGTGCCAGCAGTTTCTCGGGGACCTATGGCTACACCTTC.

The genes are TRBV3-1 and TRBJ2-7; D not certain. Germline assignment: CDR1 LGHDT and CDR2 YNNKEL (reference sequence). V was clipped by 1 base and J by 3 bases, with 4 bases between them. CDR3 length: 12 residues. The CDR3 here is CASSQVFYEQYF. CDR3 DNA: TGTGCCAGCAGCCAAGTTTTCTACGAGCAGTACTTC.

This clonotype was picked up many times. This chain uses TRBV12-3 or TRBV12-4 with TRBJ2-7; D is uncertain. This CDR3 contains 12 residues. V lost 6 bases and J lost 10, with 16 bases in between. CDR3 DNA: TGTGCCAGCAGGCGAGGTCCCGCCGACCAGTACTTC. Encoded protein: CASRRGPADQYF.

This clonotype was detected ten times or more. This chain joins TRBV13 and TRBJ1-1; TRBD1 might be the D (5 bases). CDR1 and CDR2 from the germline V gene are PRHDT and FYEKMQ (reference sequence). V lost 5 bases to trimming and J lost 1 base, with 17 bases between them. CDR3 length equals 16 residues. The CDR3 DNA sequence: TGTGCCAGCAGCCTAAGGGGTTCCGGGAAGAACACTGAAGCTTTCTTT. This sequence encodes CASSLRGSGKNTEAFF.

This clonotype was observed many times. The chain recombines TRBV4-2 with TRBJ1-4; 8 bases are shared with TRBD1. J was trimmed by 8 bases and V by 3 bases; bases with no gene match: 8. The germline V gene has CDR1 LGHNA and CDR2 YNFKEQ. The CDR3 runs to 15 residues. The CDR3 protein is CASSHRQGAEEKLFF. In nucleotides, the CDR3 is TGTGCCAGCAGCCATCGTCAGGGGGCGGAGGAAAAACTGTTTTTT.

This clonotype was observed a handful of times. The chain links TRBV18 to TRBJ1-2; no reliable D call. V was trimmed by 3 bases and J by 8 bases, leaving 10 bases between them. CDR1 KGHSH and CDR2 LQKENI come from the germline V gene. The length of the CDR3 is 12 residues. In nucleotides, the CDR3 is TGTGCCAGCTCACCCGGGTTCGAGGGCTACACCTTC. Protein: CASSPGFEGYTF. The full variable domain, its missing parts supplied by reference TRBV18 and TRBJ1-2, is NAGVMQNPRHLVRRRGQEARLRCSPMKGHSHVYWYRQLPEEGLKFMVYLQKENIIDESGMPKERFSAEFPKEGPSILRIQQVVRGDSAAYFCASSPGFEGYTFGSGTRLTVV.

The chain is built from TRBV6-6 and TRBJ2-3; 11 bases align to TRBD2. V was clipped by 5 bases and J by 2 bases; unmatched bases: 12. The CDR3 covers 18 residues. In germline, CDR1 is MNHNY, CDR2 SVGAGI (reference sequence). The CDR3 spells CASSRLSGRVGYTDTQYF. In DNA form, the CDR3 reads TGTGCCAGCAGTCGGCTTAGCGGGAGGGTCGGTTACACAGATACGCAGTATTTT.

This clonotype was recorded many times. This chain links TRBV7-8 with TRBJ1-5, with 7 bases that match TRBD1. The germline CDR1 and CDR2 sequences are SGHVS and FQNEAQ. With 3 bases clipped from V and 5 bases from J, the junction kept 1 base outside the gene matches. The CDR3 sequence is 13 residues long. CDR3 nucleotide sequence: TGTGCCAGCAGCTTGCAGGGGGATCAGCCCCAGCATTTT. Residues: CASSLQGDQPQHF.

This clonotype was detected many times. This chain connects TRBV7-9 to TRBJ2-7, with a tentative D call TRBD2 (5 bases). CDR3 length equals 15 residues. The germline V gene encodes CDR1 SEHNR and CDR2 FQNEAQ (reference sequence). V lost 5 bases and J 0 bases, leaving 14 bases between the germline ends. The DNA of the CDR3 is TGTGCCAGCAGCCCACGGACTGGCTCCTCCTACGAGCAGTACTTC. Amino acids: CASSPRTGSSYEQYF. Full variable domain (outside the CDR3, taken from reference TRBV7-9 and TRBJ2-7): DTGVSQNPRHKITKRGQNVTFRCDPISEHNRLYWYRQTLGQGPEFLTYFQNEAQLEKSRLLSDRFSAERPKGSFSTLEIQRTEQGDSAMYLCASSPRTGSSYEQYFGPGTRLTVT.